The 6 T cell receptor beta chains given below trace back to one sample, sequenced in a study of T cell responses to AZD1222 COVID-19 vaccine. Sequenced by immunoSEQ multiplex PCR; TCRdb stores in-frame clones only, minus some. This table has around 140,000 clones, about nine tenths appearing once. The source material was peripheral blood, sampled on day 0 of AZD1222 vaccination. The receptor source for this set is an adult in good health.

This sequence joins TRBV11-2 and TRBJ2-7; 10 bases are shared with TRBD2. The CDR3 has 17 amino acids. CDR1 SGHAT and CDR2 FQNNGV come from the germline V gene. With V trimmed by 0 bases and J by 3 bases, 8 bases remained unmatched. The DNA for the CDR3 is TGTGCCAGCAGCTTAGAGTTTGGACTAGCGGAGAACTACGAGCAGTACTTC. Translating it yields CASSLEFGLAENYEQYF. Using reference TRBV11-2 and TRBJ2-7 for the parts outside the CDR3, the full variable domain is EAGVAQSPRYKIIEKRQSVAFWCNPISGHATLYWYQQILGQGPKLLIQFQNNGVVDDSQLPKDRFSAERLKGVDSTLKIQPAKLEDSAVYLCASSLEFGLAENYEQYFGPGTRLTVT.

The chain is built from TRBV27 and TRBJ2-1; no clear D gene. The CDR3 length is 14 residues. Germline V CDR1 and CDR2: MNHEY, SMNVEV (reference sequence). Trimming removed 2 bases from V and 3 bases from J, with 8 bases in between. The CDR3 DNA reads TGTGCCAGCAGTTTAGGGTATGGCTACAATGAGCAGTTCTTC. Translation: CASSLGYGYNEQFF.

This sequence joins TRBV14 and TRBJ1-1, with D unclear. The CDR3 is 18 residues long. V gave up 0 bases and J gave up 0 bases, with 17 bases separating them. The germline gives CDR1 SGHDN, CDR2 FVKESK. CDR3 DNA: TGTGCCAGCAGCCAAGATTTGGCGGCTGGGCCCATGAACACTGAAGCTTTCTTT. This sequence encodes CASSQDLAAGPMNTEAFF. Full variable domain (rest looked up from reference TRBV14 and TRBJ1-1): EAGVTQFPSHSVIEKGQTVTLRCDPISGHDNLYWYRRVMGKEIKFLLHFVKESKQDESGMPNNRFLAERTGGTYSTLKVQPAELEDSGVYFCASSQDLAAGPMNTEAFFGQGTRLTVV.

The chain employs TRBV6-5 and TRBJ1-2; no firm D call. The V and J ends lost 2 bases and 2 bases respectively, with 6 bases between them. The CDR3 consists of 13 residues. CDR1 is MNHEY and CDR2 is SVGAGI in the germline V gene. CDR3 in amino acids: CASSYGINYGYTF. Written as DNA, the CDR3 is TGTGCCAGCAGTTACGGGATAAACTATGGCTACACCTTC.

V and J are TRBV10-3 and TRBJ1-4; no clear D gene. This CDR3 contains 13 residues. Germline-derived CDR1 and CDR2 are ENHRY and SYGVKD. V lost 6 bases, J lost 8 bases, and 13 bases lay in between. The CDR3 is CAIRGGANEKLFF. The CDR3 region has the DNA TGTGCCATCAGGGGAGGAGCGAACGAAAAACTGTTTTTT.

This rearrangement joins TRBV2 to TRBJ2-7, with 9 bases fitting TRBD1. CDR3 size: 14 residues. Trimming cost V 5 bases and J 5 bases; bases outside gene matches: 7. Germline CDR1 and CDR2: SNHLY and FYNNEI. The CDR3 spells CASSLTGTGNEQYF. DNA of the CDR3: TGTGCCAGCAGTCTCACCGGGACAGGGAACGAGCAGTACTTC.